Sequencing of this TCR beta chain was carried out in a study of T cell responses to AZD1222 COVID-19 vaccine. Study outcomes and limitations: Nearly half of the spike-specific TCRs reportedly recognize variant regions that carry no mutations.

The germline CDR1 and CDR2 sequences are SGDLS and YYNGEE. The V end lost 1 base, the J end lost 0 bases, and 14 bases lay between the germline ends. The CDR3 extends over 17 amino acids. Sequencing used immunoSEQ multiplex PCR; TCRdb keeps in-frame clones, though not all of them. There are roughly 150,000 clones in the sample; roughly 90% occur only once, and roughly 1.2% lies in the top ten. Worth noting for this clone: The antigen is undetermined.

This clonotype was obtained from an adult who received the AZD1222 COVID-19 vaccine. The specimen was peripheral blood, collected 28 days after the second AZD1222 dose. This sequence joins TRBV9 and TRBJ1-3; the D gene is possibly TRBD1 (6 bases). CDR3 protein: CASSVIPGTLSGNTIYF. CDR3 nucleotides: TGTGCCAGCAGCGTAATACCCGGGACACTCTCTGGAAACACCATATATTTT.